In its sample, the clone carrying this TCR beta chain was seen a few times. As yet, its antigen is unknown. RNA transcripts were the template for amplifying TCR beta CDR3 regions. HTBI primers drove first-round RT-PCR of the TCR CDR3. One entry per CDR3 protein, called by TCRdb with MiXCR from the multiplex PCR reads. The data hold 600,000 to 650,000 distinct CDR3 sequences, with 20% observed a single time. These data are taken from a study of T cells in Graves' hyperthyroidism and ophthalmopathy. Study-level results: Most clonotypes expanded in thyroid above 0.001 were likewise present in blood.

The clonotype comes from a man between 25 and 39 years old with Graves' ophthalmopathy. Sample: blood.

CDR3 DNA: TGTGCCAGCAGTTTCTCCCCGACGGAGGCAACTAATGAAAAACTGTTTTTT. Protein product: CASSFSPTEATNEKLFF. The chain links TRBV6-2 or TRBV6-3 to TRBJ1-4; D is unclear. This CDR3 contains 17 residues. Trimming removed 4 bases at V and 0 bases at J, with 15 bases between. Germline-derived CDR1 and CDR2 are MNHEY and SVGEGT.